This T cell receptor (beta chain) was profiled in a study of cytomegalovirus exposure and HLA in healthy donors. Germline CDR1 MGHRA, CDR2 YSYEKL. V dropped 1 base and J dropped 1; count of bases not matched to a gene: 2. The CDR3 contains 16 residues. In the PCR, 60 Vbeta and 13 Jbeta primers were used. Assay: immunoSEQ multiplex PCR; the TCRdb copy retains only in-frame clones and omits some. Here the sample table reports some 200,000 clones. The chain joins TRBV4-1 to TRBJ1-2; 11 positions match TRBD1. Specimen: PBMCs. This TCR derives from a man aged 25 to 45 in good health and CMV-seronegative. In DNA form, the CDR3 reads TGCGCCAGCAGCCAAGCGGGACAGGGGGTTAACTATGGCTACACCTTC. It specifies CASSQAGQGVNYGYTF.